The 15 T cell receptor beta chains presented below share a single source sample, sequenced in a study of blood T cell repertoires in COVID-19. Using immunoSEQ multiplex PCR, the repertoire was profiled, and TCRdb retains in-frame clones only, with some absent. The sample lists 95,000 to 110,000 clones, roughly 80% seen once, with 4% to 5.5% in the top ten. The sequenced sample was peripheral blood. The receptors were sampled from a human donor in a cohort sampled during active COVID-19.

The chain uses TRBV18 and TRBJ2-5; TRBD2 agrees at 8 bases. Germline loops: CDR1 KGHSH, CDR2 LQKENI. Germline trimming cut 2 bases from V and 2 bases from J; bases unmatched to any gene: 4. The CDR3 is made up of 15 amino acids. The CDR3 sequence is CASSPTGGVQETQYF. CDR3 coding DNA: TGTGCCAGCTCACCAACCGGGGGGGTTCAAGAGACCCAGTACTTC.

The chain is built from TRBV6-5 and TRBJ2-5; a weak D match, TRBD2 (6 bases). Trimming shortened V by 0 bases and J by 2 bases, and 10 bases separated the two germline ends. Germline CDR1 reads MNHEY; CDR2 reads SVGAGI. The CDR3 is made up of 15 amino acids. Here the CDR3 DNA reads TGTGCCAGCAGTTACTCGAAAGGGAGGCAAGAGACCCAGTACTTC. Amino acids: CASSYSKGRQETQYF.

This clone was picked up a small number of times. This chain uses TRBV9 with TRBJ2-1, with 7 bases fitting TRBD2. Germline V gives CDR1 SGDLS, CDR2 YYNGEE. V shed 4 bases, J shed 0 bases, and the junction held 7 bases outside the gene matches. The CDR3 covers 16 residues. CDR3 protein: CASSPTLAPSYNEQFF. In nucleotides, the CDR3 is TGTGCCAGCAGCCCCACACTAGCGCCCTCCTACAATGAGCAGTTCTTC.

This clone was seen just once. The rearrangement links TRBV6-5 to TRBJ1-2; TRBD1 matches 9 bases. Germline V gives CDR1 MNHEY, CDR2 SVGAGI. J was trimmed by 8 bases and V by 2 bases; bases with no gene match: 6. This CDR3 comprises 14 residues. The CDR3 spells CASSYGDREEGYTF. The CDR3 DNA is TGTGCCAGCAGTTACGGGGACAGGGAAGAAGGCTACACCTTC.

This chain joins TRBV7-2 and TRBJ2-1; maybe TRBD2 (6 bases). V was cut by 1 base and J by 6 bases, with 16 bases left in between. This CDR3 is 16 amino acids long. The germline V gene encodes CDR1 SGHTA and CDR2 FQGNSA. The CDR3 region has the DNA TGTGCCAGCAGCTTAGGTCCGGCGGGGACCACCAATGAGCAGTTCTTC. Translation: CASSLGPAGTTNEQFF.

J is TRBJ2-1 and V is TRBV30; 11 bases map to TRBD2. The CDR3 has 14 residues. V was pared by 7 bases and J by 7 bases, with 9 bases of the junction left unmatched. CDR1 GTSNPN and CDR2 SVGIG come from the germline V gene (reference sequence). The CDR3 region has the DNA TGTGCCTCGACGACTAGCGGGGTTTTGAATGAGCAGTTCTTC. This codes for CASTTSGVLNEQFF.

The chain combines TRBV7-2 with TRBJ2-5; 8 nucleotides agree with TRBD1. CDR3 length: 13 residues. Germline trimming cut 7 bases from V and 3 bases from J; bases unmatched to any gene: 4. Germline V gene lookup returns CDR1 SGHTA and CDR2 FQGNSA. CDR3 protein: CASIPTGEETQYF. The DNA for the CDR3 is TGTGCCAGCATCCCGACAGGGGAAGAGACCCAGTACTTC.

V usage is TRBV29-1 and J usage is TRBJ2-1; 8 nucleotides match TRBD2. The CDR3 runs to 13 residues. Germline V gene sequence: CDR1 SQVTM, CDR2 ANQGSEA. Trimming took 7 bases from V and 6 from J; bases not matched to a gene: 8. CDR3 DNA: TGCAGCGCCCGATCGGGAGGGGTCAATGAGCAGTTCTTC. Amino acid sequence: CSARSGGVNEQFF.

The chain uses TRBV3-1 (or the pseudogene TRBV3-2) and TRBJ1-3; D is undetermined. CDR3 length equals 14 residues. CDR1 and CDR2 from the germline V gene are LGHDT and YNNKEL (reference sequence). V shed 1 base and J shed 8 bases, with 12 bases lying between them. The CDR3 coding sequence is TGTGCCAGCAGCCAAGTTGCGGTTTCGGACACCATATATTTT. Translation gives CASSQVAVSDTIYF.

This chain links TRBV19 with TRBJ1-4; D is unresolved. This CDR3 has 14 amino acids. Per germline, CDR1 LNHDA and CDR2 SQIVND (reference sequence). With 3 bases removed from V and 5 bases from J, the gap between germline ends came to 10 bases. Here the CDR3 reads CASSIGRGNEKLFF. The CDR3 DNA follows: TGTGCCAGTAGTATTGGACGAGGGAATGAAAAACTGTTTTTT.

The J gene is TRBJ1-6, the V gene TRBV28, with 9 bases aligning to TRBD1. The CDR3 totals 14 residues. J was trimmed by 9 bases and V by 5 bases; bases with no gene match: 5. From germline, CDR1 is MDHEN and CDR2 SYDVKM. The CDR3 spells CASSQDRGLSPLHF. CDR3 coding DNA: TGTGCCAGCAGTCAGGACAGGGGACTTTCACCCCTCCACTTT.

This rearrangement joins TRBV29-1 to TRBJ1-5; 8 positions agree with TRBD1. CDR1 is SQVTM, CDR2 ANQGSEA, per germline. The CDR3 is 13 residues long. V gave up 6 bases and J gave up 7 bases; unmatched junction bases: 8. CDR3 nucleotide sequence: TGCAGCGTCTCGACAGGGGTGGAACAGCCCCAGCATTTT. Translating gives CSVSTGVEQPQHF.

The chain is built from TRBV5-4 and TRBJ2-5, with 7 bases that match TRBD2. Per germline, CDR1 SGHNT and CDR2 YYREEE (reference sequence). This CDR3 comprises 13 residues. The V segment lost 4 bases and the J segment 2 bases; nucleotides outside the gene matches: 2. The DNA for the CDR3 is TGTGCCAGCAGCCCGGGACTACAAGAGACCCAGTACTTC. Protein sequence: CASSPGLQETQYF.

This clone was seen just once. The CDR3 DNA reads TGTGCCAGCTCACCACCCGGGACAGGGGGCACCGGGGAGCTGTTTTTT. This translates into CASSPPGTGGTGELFF. The V and J genes are TRBV18 and TRBJ2-2; 11 nucleotides agree with TRBD1. In germline, CDR1 is KGHSH, CDR2 LQKENI. CDR3 size: 16 residues. The V gene end was trimmed by 0 bases and the J gene end by 4 bases; junction bases not matched to a gene: 1.

This clone was observed once. The chain uses TRBV3-1 (or the pseudogene TRBV3-2) and TRBJ2-4; 11 bases are a match to TRBD2. The CDR3 spans 15 residues. Germline lookup yields CDR1 LGHDT and CDR2 YNNKEL (reference sequence). V trimming: 1 base; J trimming: 7 bases; junction bases outside the gene matches: 3. CDR3 sequence (DNA): TGTGCCAGCAGCCAAGTAGCGGGAGGGAACAACATTCAGTACTTC. This sequence encodes CASSQVAGGNNIQYF.